The 23 T cell receptor beta chains below come from one sample, sequenced in a study of graft-versus-host responses after intestinal transplantation. TCRdb's copy holds only in-frame clones and misses some; the assay was immunoSEQ multiplex PCR. The repertoire holds more than 95,000 clones, with approximately 90% as singletons. Antigens for these TCRs are unknown. Material: unstimulated CD4+ T cells sorted from spleen or lymph node cells, obtained before intestinal transplant. These receptors were collected from a human donor who received an intestinal transplant.

The CDR3: CAWSAGGPNEKLFF. The CDR3 DNA is TGTGCCTGGAGCGCAGGGGGACCTAATGAAAAACTGTTTTTT. The chain combines TRBV30 with TRBJ1-4; TRBD1 agrees at 7 bases. V shed 3 bases and J 3 bases; nucleotides not matched to a gene: 4. The length of the CDR3 is 14 residues. CDR1 GTSNPN and CDR2 SVGIG come from the germline V gene (reference sequence).

V is TRBV25-1 and J is TRBJ2-7, with D perhaps TRBD2 (6 bases). CDR3 size: 13 residues. Germline V gives CDR1 MGHDK, CDR2 SYGVNS. Trimming cost V 3 bases and J 7 bases, with 13 bases left between them. The CDR3 DNA is TGTGCCAGCAGTGACCAAACTGGAGGGGAGCAGTACTTC. Translating it yields CASSDQTGGEQYF.

The chain is built from TRBV7-2 and TRBJ1-1; D possibly corresponds to TRBD1 (6 bases). Trimming took off 3 bases at V and 0 bases at J, with 11 bases between the two ends. Germline V gene data show CDR1 as SGHTA and CDR2 as FQGNSA. This CDR3 region has 15 residues. The CDR3 region is CASSFTSGVNTEAFF. As DNA, the CDR3 is TGTGCCAGCAGCTTCACGTCAGGGGTGAACACTGAAGCTTTCTTT.

The CDR3 loop reads CASSKPGRGYTF. The CDR3 DNA follows: TGTGCCAGCAGCAAACCAGGGCGGGGCTACACCTTC. V gene TRBV5-6 combines with J gene TRBJ1-2, with a weak D call TRBD1 (5 bases). CDR1 and CDR2 (germline): SGHDT, YYEEEE. The CDR3 sequence is 12 residues long. Deletions cut 4 bases from V and 8 bases from J, with 12 bases between.

The chain carries TRBV27 and TRBJ2-5; D may be TRBD1 (5 bases). Germline loops: CDR1 MNHEY, CDR2 SMNVEV (reference sequence). Trimming shortened V by 4 bases and J by 2 bases, and 8 bases separated the two germline ends. The CDR3 is 13 residues long. CDR3 loop: CASSWRQQETQYF. The CDR3, as DNA: TGTGCCAGCAGTTGGAGACAGCAAGAGACCCAGTACTTC.

V gene TRBV4-2 combines with J gene TRBJ2-7, with 14 bases fitting TRBD2. V dropped 3 bases and J dropped 6; count of bases not matched to a gene: 7. This CDR3 is 16 amino acids long. CDR1 is LGHNA and CDR2 is YNFKEQ in the germline V gene. Here the CDR3 reads CASSQAKGLAGAEQYF. The CDR3 nucleotides read TGTGCCAGCAGCCAGGCAAAGGGACTAGCGGGAGCCGAGCAGTACTTC.

The J gene is TRBJ2-1, the V gene TRBV5-1, with a possible D match to TRBD2 (5 bases). CDR1 is SGHRS, CDR2 YFSETQ, per germline. Trimming shortened V by 2 bases and J by 3 bases, and 15 bases separated the two germline ends. The CDR3 is 16 residues long. CDR3 sequence: CASSFSERRFYNEQFF. For the CDR3, the DNA is TGCGCCAGCAGCTTTTCCGAGCGGCGATTCTACAATGAGCAGTTCTTC.

The rearrangement links TRBV2 to TRBJ2-2; 8 bases fit TRBD1. V was clipped by 5 bases and J by 2 bases; unmatched bases: 4. The CDR3 runs 15 residues. Per the germline V gene, CDR1 is SNHLY and CDR2 is FYNNEI. The chain's CDR3 is CASSFTGGNTGELFF. CDR3 DNA sequence: TGTGCCAGCAGTTTCACAGGGGGTAACACCGGGGAGCTGTTTTTT.

The chain joins TRBV19 to TRBJ2-1; D may be TRBD1 (5 bases). Trimming pared 4 bases from V and 0 bases from J, leaving 10 bases between. The CDR3 has 15 amino acids. CDR1 LNHDA and CDR2 SQIVND come from the germline V gene (reference sequence). This chain's CDR3 is CASSNRGISYNEQFF. The CDR3 bases are TGTGCCAGTAGTAATAGGGGTATCTCCTACAATGAGCAGTTCTTC.

The chain employs TRBV4-1 and TRBJ1-3; D possibly corresponds to TRBD1 (6 bases). This CDR3 has 18 residues. The germline V gene encodes CDR1 MGHRA and CDR2 YSYEKL. V was trimmed by 1 base and J by 0 bases, leaving 16 bases between them. Here the CDR3 reads CASSQVDRSKISGNTIYF. The CDR3 nucleotides read TGCGCCAGCAGCCAAGTTGACAGGAGCAAAATCTCTGGAAACACCATATATTTT.

The V and J genes are TRBV9 and TRBJ1-2; D remains unclear. Deletions cut 4 bases from V and 4 bases from J, with 17 bases between. CDR1 and CDR2 (germline): SGDLS, YYNGEE. The CDR3 spans 15 residues. The CDR3 DNA reads as TGTGCCAGCAGCTCAGGCGATGTGAGGGCCTATGGCTACACCTTC. Amino acid sequence: CASSSGDVRAYGYTF.

The V and J genes are TRBV9 and TRBJ2-7; the D is unclear. Trimming removed 0 bases from V and 7 bases from J, with 17 bases in between. This CDR3 is 15 amino acids long. Germline-derived CDR1 and CDR2 are SGDLS and YYNGEE. The CDR3 is CASSVVLWHLGEQYF. CDR3 DNA sequence: TGTGCCAGCAGCGTAGTTCTCTGGCACCTCGGGGAGCAGTACTTC.

This chain links TRBV10-3 with TRBJ1-1; TRBD1 matches at 7 bases. The ends lost 6 bases at V and 2 bases at J; junction bases unmatched: 12. This CDR3 is 16 amino acids long. Germline V gives CDR1 ENHRY, CDR2 SYGVKD. CDR3 in DNA: TGTGCCATCAGCGCTACCGGGACAGCGTTTAACACTGAAGCTTTCTTT. Its translation: CAISATGTAFNTEAFF.

The J gene is TRBJ1-4, the V gene TRBV6-1, with unresolved D. The V gene lost 2 bases and the J gene lost 11 bases, with 15 bases spanning the gap. CDR3 length equals 14 residues. From germline, CDR1 is MNHNS and CDR2 SASEGT. CDR3 coding DNA: TGTGCCAGCAGTGAATACAGACTGGGAGATAAACTGTTTTTT. As protein: CASSEYRLGDKLFF.

The chain carries TRBV7-7 and TRBJ1-2, with D tentatively TRBD1 (5 bases). Germline V gives CDR1 SSHAT, CDR2 FNYEAQ (reference sequence). V gave up 4 bases and J gave up 4 bases, with 19 bases separating them. The CDR3 is 16 amino acids. The CDR3 bases are TGTGCCAGCAGCTCAAACGCGGGGCGGGTCTCCTATGGCTACACCTTC. It yields the protein CASSSNAGRVSYGYTF.

This clone was found once. The chain joins TRBV7-8 to TRBJ2-5; 7 bases line up with TRBD1. Germline CDR1 SGHVS, CDR2 FQNEAQ. Unmatched junction bases numbered 5, after V lost 2 bases and J lost 5 bases. CDR3 length: 14 residues. The CDR3: CASSLTGERETQYF. CDR3 sequence (DNA): TGTGCCAGCAGCTTAACAGGGGAAAGGGAGACCCAGTACTTC.

The chain joins TRBV27 to TRBJ1-3; maybe TRBD1 (6 bases). The length of the CDR3 is 16 residues. With 6 bases removed from V and 0 bases from J, the gap between germline ends came to 15 bases. Germline CDR1 is MNHEY and CDR2 is SMNVEV (reference sequence). CDR3 loop: CASSQTGFYSGNTIYF. The CDR3 DNA follows: TGTGCCAGCAGCCAAACAGGGTTTTACTCTGGAAACACCATATATTTT.

The CDR3 region is CASSVGSSYNSPLHF. The DNA of the CDR3 is TGTGCCAGCAGTGTGGGCAGCTCCTATAATTCACCCCTCCACTTT. J is TRBJ1-6 and V is TRBV6-1, with unresolved D. This CDR3 is built from 15 residues. Germline V gene sequence: CDR1 MNHNS, CDR2 SASEGT. V lost 4 bases and J lost 0, with 7 bases in between.

As for this clone: The same CDR3 also results from other DNA sequences found in this sample. The genes are TRBV30 and TRBJ2-7; D is perhaps TRBD2 (5 bases). With 0 bases removed from V and 0 bases from J, the gap between germline ends came to 9 bases. In germline, CDR1 is GTSNPN, CDR2 SVGIG (reference sequence). The CDR3 contains 14 residues. The CDR3 spells CAWSVGGSSYEQYF. For the CDR3, the DNA is TGTGCCTGGAGTGTTGGAGGTTCCTCCTACGAGCAGTACTTC.

This sequence joins TRBV4-1 and TRBJ1-6, with TRBD1 matching over 11 bases. The CDR3 covers 17 residues. Unmatched junction bases numbered 11, after V lost 4 bases and J lost 9 bases. CDR1 is MGHRA, CDR2 YSYEKL, per germline. CDR3 DNA sequence: TGCGCCAGCAGCCGGATCCCAGGGGGGACAGGGGGTTCACCCCTCCACTTT. Residues: CASSRIPGGTGGSPLHF.

This clone was seen once. This sequence joins TRBV19 and TRBJ1-2; tentatively, D is TRBD1 (5 bases). CDR3 size: 14 residues. V was shortened by 7 bases and J by 7 bases, with 19 bases between the two germline ends. CDR1 is LNHDA, CDR2 SQIVND, per germline (reference sequence). In nucleotides, the CDR3 is TGTGCCAGTAATGCGGGACCAGGATCCGGTGGCTACACCTTC. It specifies CASNAGPGSGGYTF.

J is TRBJ2-1 and V is TRBV4-1; weak D call: TRBD2 (6 bases). Trimming removed 0 bases from V and 2 bases from J, with 11 bases in between. Germline assignment: CDR1 MGHRA and CDR2 YSYEKL. The CDR3 totals 16 residues. The CDR3 region is CASSQDQWGAYNEQFF. DNA for the CDR3: TGCGCCAGCAGCCAAGATCAATGGGGGGCCTACAATGAGCAGTTCTTC.

The chain employs TRBV6-6 and TRBJ2-7, with 9 bases fitting TRBD2. Germline assignment: CDR1 MNHNY and CDR2 SVGAGI (reference sequence). The V gene end was trimmed by 5 bases and the J gene end by 0 bases; junction bases not matched to a gene: 8. The CDR3 is 16 amino acids. This chain's CDR3 is CASSRGAGGSSYEQYF. For the CDR3, the DNA is TGTGCCAGCAGTCGAGGGGCGGGGGGGAGCTCCTACGAGCAGTACTTC.